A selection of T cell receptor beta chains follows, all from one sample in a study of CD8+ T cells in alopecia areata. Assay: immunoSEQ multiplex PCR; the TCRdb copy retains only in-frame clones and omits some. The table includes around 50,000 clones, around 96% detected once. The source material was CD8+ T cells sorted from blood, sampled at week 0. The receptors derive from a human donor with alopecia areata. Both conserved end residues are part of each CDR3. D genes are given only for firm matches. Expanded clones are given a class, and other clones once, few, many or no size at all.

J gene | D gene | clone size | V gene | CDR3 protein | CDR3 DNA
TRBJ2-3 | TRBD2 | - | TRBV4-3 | CASSQKTGGRADTQYF | TGCGCCAGCAGCCAAAAGACGGGGGGGAGGGCAGATACGCAGTATTTT
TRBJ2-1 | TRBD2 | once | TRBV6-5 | CASSPLSGGAYEQFF | TGTGCCAGCAGCCCCCTTAGCGGGGGGGCGTATGAGCAGTTCTTC
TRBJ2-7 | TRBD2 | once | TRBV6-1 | CASSEWLAGGSYEQYF | TGTGCCAGCAGTGAGTGGCTAGCGGGGGGGTCCTACGAGCAGTACTTC
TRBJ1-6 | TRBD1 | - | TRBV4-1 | CASSQYRQGPNSPLHF | TGCGCCAGCAGCCAATACCGACAGGGACCGAATTCACCCCTCCACTTT
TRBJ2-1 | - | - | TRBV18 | CASSPINEQFF | TGTGCCAGCTCACCAATCAATGAGCAGTTCTTC
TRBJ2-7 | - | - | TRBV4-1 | CASSYRDRDSYEQYF | TGCGCCAGCAGCTACCGGGACCGGGACTCCTACGAGCAGTACTTC
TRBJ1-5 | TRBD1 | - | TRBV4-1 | CASSQRRDSLNQPQHF | TGCGCCAGCAGCCAGCGAAGGGACAGTCTAAATCAGCCCCAGCATTTT
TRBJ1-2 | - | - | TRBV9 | CASSVGQNYGYTF | TGTGCCAGCAGCGTAGGGCAGAACTATGGCTACACCTTC
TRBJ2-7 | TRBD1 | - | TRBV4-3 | CASSHGTGPSYEQYF | TGCGCCAGCAGCCACGGGACAGGGCCCTCCTACGAGCAGTACTTC
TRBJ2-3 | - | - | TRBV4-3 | CASSPPGADTQYF | TGCGCCAGCAGCCCCCCAGGGGCAGATACGCAGTATTTT
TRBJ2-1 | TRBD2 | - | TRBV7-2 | CASSPLTSGVYNEQFF | TGTGCCAGCAGCCCCCTGACTAGCGGGGTCTACAATGAGCAGTTCTTC
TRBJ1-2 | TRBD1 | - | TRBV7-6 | CASSWETGGNYGYTF | TGTGCCAGCAGCTGGGAGACAGGGGGGAACTATGGCTACACCTTC
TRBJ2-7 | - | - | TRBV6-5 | CASRTQGSSYEQYF | TGTGCCAGCAGGACACAGGGATCCTCCTACGAGCAGTACTTC
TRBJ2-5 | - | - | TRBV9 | CASSVGGLGETQYF | TGTGCCAGCAGCGTAGGGGGGCTAGGGGAGACCCAGTACTTC
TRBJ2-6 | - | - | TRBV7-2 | CASSLRLTYTTGANVLTF | TGTGCCAGCAGCTTAAGGTTGACCTACACTACTGGGGCCAACGTCCTGACTTTC
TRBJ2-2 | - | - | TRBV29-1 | CSVEGGAPGELFF | TGCAGCGTTGAAGGGGGGGCCCCCGGGGAGCTGTTTTTT
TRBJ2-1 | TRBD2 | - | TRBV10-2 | CASGKLAGGLSEQFF | TGCGCCAGCGGTAAACTAGCGGGGGGGCTAAGTGAGCAGTTCTTC
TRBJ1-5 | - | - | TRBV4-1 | CASSQDLAEYQPQHF | TGCGCCAGCAGCCAAGATTTGGCAGAGTATCAGCCCCAGCATTTT
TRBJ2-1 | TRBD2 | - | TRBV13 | CASSTGLGADEQFF | TGTGCCAGCAGTACCGGACTAGGGGCCGATGAGCAGTTCTTC
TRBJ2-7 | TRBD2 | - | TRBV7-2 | CASSLPGTTDEQYF | TGTGCCAGCAGCTTGCCCGGGACTACCGACGAGCAGTACTTC
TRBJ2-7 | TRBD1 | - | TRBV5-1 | CASSPGQGSYEQYF | TGCGCCAGCAGCCCAGGACAGGGGAGCTACGAGCAGTACTTC
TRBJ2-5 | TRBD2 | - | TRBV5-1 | CASSLVQRGPGETQYF | TGCGCCAGCAGCTTAGTCCAGCGGGGGCCGGGGGAGACCCAGTACTTC
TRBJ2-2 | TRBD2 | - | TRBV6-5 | CASSPSGGPGELFF | TGTGCCAGCAGTCCATCGGGGGGGCCCGGGGAGCTGTTTTTT
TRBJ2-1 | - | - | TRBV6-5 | CASAVSAYNEQFF | TGTGCCAGCGCTGTTTCGGCGTACAATGAGCAGTTCTTC
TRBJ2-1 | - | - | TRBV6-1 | CASSGGWDNEQFF | TGTGCCAGCAGTGGAGGATGGGACAATGAGCAGTTCTTC
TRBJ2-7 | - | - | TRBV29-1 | CSVEEDYEQYF | TGCAGCGTTGAAGAGGATTACGAGCAGTACTTC
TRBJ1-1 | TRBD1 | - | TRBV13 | CASSPGQGAEAFF | TGTGCCAGCAGCCCTGGACAGGGGGCTGAAGCTTTCTTT
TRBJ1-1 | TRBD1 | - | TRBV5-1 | CASSPGGTALTEAFF | TGCGCCAGCAGCCCTGGCGGGACAGCCCTCACTGAAGCTTTCTTT
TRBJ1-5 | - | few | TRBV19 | CASSISGGNQPQHF | TGTGCCAGTAGTATTTCGGGGGGCAATCAGCCCCAGCATTTT
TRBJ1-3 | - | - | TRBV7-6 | CASSLSTSGNTIYF | TGTGCCAGCAGCTTGAGTACCTCTGGAAACACCATATATTTT
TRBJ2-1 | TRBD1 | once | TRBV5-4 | CASSSGQGAKNEQFF | TGTGCCAGCAGCTCGGGACAGGGGGCTAAGAATGAGCAGTTCTTC
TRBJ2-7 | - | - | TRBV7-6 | CASSRHPGFAYEQYF | TGTGCCAGCAGCCGACATCCAGGGTTCGCCTACGAGCAGTACTTC
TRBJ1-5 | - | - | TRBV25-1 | CASSAGARQPQHF | TGTGCCAGCAGTGCCGGGGCGCGGCAGCCCCAGCATTTT
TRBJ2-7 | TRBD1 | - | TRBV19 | CASSFRDRPNYEQYF | TGTGCCAGTAGTTTCCGGGACAGGCCTAACTACGAGCAGTACTTC
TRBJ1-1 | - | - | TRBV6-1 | CASAHSVMNTEAFF | TGTGCCAGCGCCCATTCCGTAATGAACACTGAAGCTTTCTTT
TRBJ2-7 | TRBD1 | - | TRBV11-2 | CASSLGRGIGTGSLREQYF | TGTGCCAGCAGCTTAGGACGAGGGATCGGGACAGGGTCTTTGCGGGAGCAGTACTTC
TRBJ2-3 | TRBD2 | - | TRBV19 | CASSSRTSGADTQYF | TGTGCCAGTAGTTCCCGGACTAGCGGGGCAGATACGCAGTATTTT
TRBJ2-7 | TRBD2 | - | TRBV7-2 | CASAYGGVTYEQYF | TGTGCCAGCGCTTATGGGGGGGTCACCTACGAGCAGTACTTC
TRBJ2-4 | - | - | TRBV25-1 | CASSEYIDEDINHQWYF | TGTGCCAGCAGTGAATATATAGACGAGGACATAAATCATCAGTGGTACTTC
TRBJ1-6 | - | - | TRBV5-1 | CASSLVGRANSPLHF | TGCGCCAGCAGCTTGGTGGGCAGGGCGAATTCACCCCTCCACTTT
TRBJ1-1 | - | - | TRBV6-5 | CAASPGNTEAFF | TGTGCCGCCTCTCCTGGGAACACTGAAGCTTTCTTT
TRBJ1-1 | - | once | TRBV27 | CASSLWERRNTEAFF | TGTGCCAGCAGTTTATGGGAGCGCCGAAACACTGAAGCTTTCTTT
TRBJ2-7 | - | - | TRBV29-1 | CSAGTVYEQYF | TGCAGCGCCGGGACTGTCTACGAGCAGTACTTC
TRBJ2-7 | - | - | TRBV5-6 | CASSFYRQGNEQYF | TGTGCCAGCAGCTTTTACAGGCAGGGCAACGAGCAGTACTTC
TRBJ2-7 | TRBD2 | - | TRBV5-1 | CASSPRGESYEQYF | TGCGCCAGCAGCCCCCGGGGGGAGAGCTACGAGCAGTACTTC
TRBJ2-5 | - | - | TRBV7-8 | CASSPRQKETQYF | TGTGCCAGCAGCCCTCGACAGAAAGAGACCCAGTACTTC
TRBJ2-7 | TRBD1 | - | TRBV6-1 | CASSVEEGQGGEQYF | TGTGCCAGCAGTGTAGAAGAGGGACAGGGTGGCGAGCAGTACTTC
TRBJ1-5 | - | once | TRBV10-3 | CAISEAGNQPQHF | TGTGCCATCAGTGAAGCGGGCAATCAGCCCCAGCATTTT
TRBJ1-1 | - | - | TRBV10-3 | CAISSGQPVDTEAFF | TGTGCCATCAGTTCCGGCCAACCGGTGGACACTGAAGCTTTCTTT
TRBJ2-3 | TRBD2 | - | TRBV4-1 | CASSQDSGGATDTQYF | TGCGCCAGCAGCCAAGATAGCGGGGGGGCCACAGATACGCAGTATTTT
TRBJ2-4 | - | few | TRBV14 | CASSHRAGGAKNIQYF | TGTGCCAGCAGCCACCGTGCGGGCGGGGCTAAAAACATTCAGTACTTC
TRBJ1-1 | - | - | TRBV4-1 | CASSQGQESTEAFF | TGCGCCAGCAGCCAGGGACAAGAAAGCACTGAAGCTTTCTTT
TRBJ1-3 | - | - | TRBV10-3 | CAISEGLAGNTIYF | TGTGCCATCAGTGAAGGGCTTGCTGGAAACACCATATATTTT
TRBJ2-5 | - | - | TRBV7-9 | CASSPRTKETQYF | TGTGCCAGCAGCCCTAGGACTAAAGAGACCCAGTACTTC
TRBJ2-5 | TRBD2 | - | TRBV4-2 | CASSYGASGGALGETQYF | TGTGCCAGCAGCTACGGGGCTAGCGGGGGAGCGTTGGGAGAGACCCAGTACTTC